Listed below are T cell receptor beta chains from one sample, sequenced in a study of blood T cell repertoires in COVID-19. Measured with immunoSEQ multiplex PCR; TCRdb has only the in-frame clones, and not every one. Of approximately 210,000 clones listed, 70% to 90% are singletons. The material sequenced was peripheral blood. All receptors derive from a woman aged 40 to 50 who had recovered from COVID-19. Each CDR3 is given with its conserved first and last residue. The D gene is left open where the match is weak. For some rows the clone size is stated as once, few or many, or as a class when expanded; others skip it.

.	TRBV7-2	TRBJ2-7	TRBD1	TGTGCCAGCAGCGACCCAGGGACAGGGCAGTACTTC	CASSDPGTGQYF
.	TRBV19	TRBJ2-6	.	TGTGCCAGTAGCCAAAACAGTGCTGGGGCCAACGTCCTGACTTTC	CASSQNSAGANVLTF
.	TRBV30	TRBJ1-6	TRBD1	TGTGCCTGGAGTGCGCCCGGGACAGCTAATTCACCCCTCCACTTT	CAWSAPGTANSPLHF
.	TRBV3-1/TRBV3-2	TRBJ2-3	TRBD1	TGTGCCAGCAGCCAAGATGGGGCAGGGGGCCTAGATACGCAGTATTTT	CASSQDGAGGLDTQYF
few	TRBV5-5	TRBJ2-1	TRBD2	TGTGCCAGCAGCTTGCAACTAGCGGGAGGGGGGAATGAGCAGTTCTTC	CASSLQLAGGGNEQFF
.	TRBV7-3	TRBJ2-3	.	TGTGCCAGCGGAACGGGACTCACTAGCACAGATACGCAGTATTTT	CASGTGLTSTDTQYF
.	TRBV5-5	TRBJ1-2	.	TGTGCCAGCAGCTTTGGCAGGGGTTATGGCTACACCTTC	CASSFGRGYGYTF
.	TRBV6-5	TRBJ2-7	.	TGTGCCAGCAGTACTCGGGGACAAAGCTACGAGCAGTACTTC	CASSTRGQSYEQYF
.	TRBV2	TRBJ2-4	.	TGTGCCCTCCCGACCCAGAGACCCCAGGGCAAAAACATTCAGTACTTC	CALPTQRPQGKNIQYF
few	TRBV9	TRBJ1-6	TRBD1	TGTGCCAGCAGCAAAATGGACAGGGCGAGGGGTTCACCCCTCCACTTT	CASSKMDRARGSPLHF
.	TRBV24-1	TRBJ2-3	.	TGTGCCACCAGTGATCATCGAGACAACACAGATACGCAGTATTTT	CATSDHRDNTDTQYF
few	TRBV5-1	TRBJ2-7	.	TGCGCCAGCAGCTTGTTGCAGACTTACGAGCAGTACTTC	CASSLLQTYEQYF
.	TRBV28	TRBJ1-2	TRBD1	TGTGCCAGCAGCACTAGCCCGGGACAGGGCAGCTATGGCTACACCTTC	CASSTSPGQGSYGYTF
.	TRBV9	TRBJ2-3	.	TGTGCCAGCAACAGGGCATGGACAGATACGCAGTATTTT	CASNRAWTDTQYF
.	TRBV2	TRBJ2-2	.	TGTGCCAGCAGTGGACAGAGCACCGGGGAGCTGTTTTTT	CASSGQSTGELFF
once	TRBV6-2/TRBV6-3	TRBJ1-3	TRBD1	TGTGCCAGCAGCGGACAGGGAGAAGGAAACACCATATATTTT	CASSGQGEGNTIYF
.	TRBV23-1	TRBJ2-7	TRBD1	TGCGCCAGCAGAAACCTTCGGACAGGGGGCTCCGAGCAGTACTTC	CASRNLRTGGSEQYF
.	TRBV2	TRBJ2-7	.	TGTGCCAGCAGTGAAGCGGTGGCTCCTAGCTCCTACGAGCAGTACTTC	CASSEAVAPSSYEQYF
.	TRBV4-2	TRBJ2-5	.	TGTGCCAGCAGCCAGTCAGGGGGGGAGACCCAGTACTTC	CASSQSGGETQYF
.	TRBV2	TRBJ1-1	TRBD1	TGTGCCAGCAGTGAACAGGGGGCGAACACTGAAGCTTTCTTT	CASSEQGANTEAFF
few	TRBV7-9	TRBJ1-4	.	TGTGCCAGCAGCTTAGTCGGGGGAGGGAGGAATGAAAAACTGTTTTTT	CASSLVGGGRNEKLFF
.	TRBV7-9	TRBJ1-5	TRBD1	TGTGCCAGCAGTCCGACAGGGGGAGGAAATCAGCCCCAGCATTTT	CASSPTGGGNQPQHF
.	TRBV12-2	TRBJ2-3	.	TGTGCAAGTCGCTTAGCCCTAGCGGGAGGGGGTGGCACAGATACGCAGTATTTT	CASRLALAGGGGTDTQYF
.	TRBV7-6	TRBJ2-1	TRBD1	TGTGCCAGCAGCCCCTGGGACAGCAATGAGCAGTTCTTC	CASSPWDSNEQFF
few	TRBV18	TRBJ1-1	TRBD1	TGTGCCAGCTCAGACAGGGGCACTGAAGCTTTCTTT	CASSDRGTEAFF
.	TRBV5-1	TRBJ1-6	.	TGCGCCAGCAGCCCTCAGGACAGCAATAATTCACCCCTCCACTTT	CASSPQDSNNSPLHF
.	TRBV9	TRBJ1-6	.	TGTGCCAGCAACTCCGGGACAAATAATTCACCCCTCCACTTT	CASNSGTNNSPLHF
.	TRBV3-1/TRBV3-2	TRBJ2-1	TRBD2	TGTGCCAGCAGCCCAGGCGGGAGGGGTCACAATGAGCAGTTCTTC	CASSPGGRGHNEQFF
.	TRBV7-9	TRBJ2-1	.	TGTGCCAGCAGCTTAGCTCTCCACAATGAGCAGTTCTTC	CASSLALHNEQFF
.	TRBV24-1	TRBJ1-2	.	TGTGCCACCAGTGGTGTAGAAAACTATGGCTACACCTTC	CATSGVENYGYTF
few	TRBV6-2/TRBV6-3	TRBJ1-5	TRBD1	TGTGCCAGCAGTGACGAGGGGGCGTCTGGTCAGCCCCAGCATTTT	CASSDEGASGQPQHF
.	TRBV27	TRBJ2-3	TRBD2	TGTGCCAGCAGTTTAAATCCAGCGGGATTTGCAGATACGCAGTATTTT	CASSLNPAGFADTQYF
.	TRBV29-1	TRBJ2-6	.	TGCAGCGTTGAGGCAACCCCCGGGAGCCCCACCTCTGGGGCCAACGTCCTGACTTTC	CSVEATPGSPTSGANVLTF